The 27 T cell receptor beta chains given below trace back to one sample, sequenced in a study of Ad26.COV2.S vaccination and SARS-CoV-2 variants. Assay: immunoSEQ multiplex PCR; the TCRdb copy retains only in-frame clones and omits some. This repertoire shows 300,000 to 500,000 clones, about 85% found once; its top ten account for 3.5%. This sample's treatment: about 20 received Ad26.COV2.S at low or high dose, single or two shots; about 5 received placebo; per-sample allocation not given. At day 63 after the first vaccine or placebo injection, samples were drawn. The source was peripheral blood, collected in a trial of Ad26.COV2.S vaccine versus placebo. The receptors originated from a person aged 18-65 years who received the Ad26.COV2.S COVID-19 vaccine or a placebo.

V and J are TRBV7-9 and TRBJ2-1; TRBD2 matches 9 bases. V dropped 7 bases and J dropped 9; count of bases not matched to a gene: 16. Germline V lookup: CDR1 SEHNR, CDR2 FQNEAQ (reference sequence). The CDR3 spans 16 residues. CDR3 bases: TGTGCCAGCAACTATCCTAGCGGGACGGTAGGGAGTGAGCAGTTCTTC. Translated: CASNYPSGTVGSEQFF.

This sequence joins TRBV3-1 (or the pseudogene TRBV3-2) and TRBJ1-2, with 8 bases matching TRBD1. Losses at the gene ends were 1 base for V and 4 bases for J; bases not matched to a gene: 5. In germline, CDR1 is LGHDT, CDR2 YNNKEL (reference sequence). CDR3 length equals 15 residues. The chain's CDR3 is CASSQAGGRTYGYTF. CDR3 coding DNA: TGTGCCAGCAGCCAAGCAGGGGGCCGAACCTATGGCTACACCTTC.

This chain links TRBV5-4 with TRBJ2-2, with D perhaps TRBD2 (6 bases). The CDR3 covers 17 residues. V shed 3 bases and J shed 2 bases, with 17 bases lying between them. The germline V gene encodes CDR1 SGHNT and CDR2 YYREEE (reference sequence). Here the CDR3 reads CASSWSGRGPNTGELFF. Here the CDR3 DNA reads TGTGCCAGCAGCTGGAGTGGGCGGGGACCAAACACCGGGGAGCTGTTTTTT.

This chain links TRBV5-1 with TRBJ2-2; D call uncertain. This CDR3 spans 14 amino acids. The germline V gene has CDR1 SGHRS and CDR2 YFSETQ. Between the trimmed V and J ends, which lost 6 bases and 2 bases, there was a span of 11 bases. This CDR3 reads CASTRTGNTGELFF. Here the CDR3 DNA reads TGCGCCAGCACCCGTACTGGTAACACCGGGGAGCTGTTTTTT.

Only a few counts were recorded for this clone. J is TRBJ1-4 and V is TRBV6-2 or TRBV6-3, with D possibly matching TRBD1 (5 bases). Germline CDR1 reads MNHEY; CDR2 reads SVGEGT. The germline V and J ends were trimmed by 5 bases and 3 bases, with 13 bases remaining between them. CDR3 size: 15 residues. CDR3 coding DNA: TGTGCCAGCAGTGACAGCGGGGCGGCTAATGAAAAACTGTTTTTT. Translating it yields CASSDSGAANEKLFF.

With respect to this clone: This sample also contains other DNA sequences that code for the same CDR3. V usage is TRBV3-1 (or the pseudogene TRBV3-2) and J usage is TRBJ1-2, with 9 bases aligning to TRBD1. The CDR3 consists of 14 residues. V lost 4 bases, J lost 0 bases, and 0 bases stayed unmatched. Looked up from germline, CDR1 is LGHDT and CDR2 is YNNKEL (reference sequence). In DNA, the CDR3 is TGTGCCAGCAGCCGACAGGGGGCTAACTATGGCTACACCTTC. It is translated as CASSRQGANYGYTF.

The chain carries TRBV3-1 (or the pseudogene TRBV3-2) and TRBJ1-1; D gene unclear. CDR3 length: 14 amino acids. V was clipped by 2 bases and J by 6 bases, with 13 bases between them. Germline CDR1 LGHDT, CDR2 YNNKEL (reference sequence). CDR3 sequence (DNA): TGTGCCAGCAGCCAAATCGGAATTGCCCCTGAAGCTTTCTTT. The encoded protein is CASSQIGIAPEAFF.

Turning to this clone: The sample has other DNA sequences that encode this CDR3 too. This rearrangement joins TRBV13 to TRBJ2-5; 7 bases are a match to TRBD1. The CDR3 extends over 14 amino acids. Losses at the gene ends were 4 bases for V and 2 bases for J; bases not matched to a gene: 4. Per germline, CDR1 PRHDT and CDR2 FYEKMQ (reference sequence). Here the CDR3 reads CASSSPGQQETQYF. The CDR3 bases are TGTGCCAGCAGCTCACCGGGACAGCAAGAGACCCAGTACTTC. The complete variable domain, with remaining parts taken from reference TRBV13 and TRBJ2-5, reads AAGVIQSPRHLIKEKRETATLKCYPIPRHDTVYWYQQGPGQDPQFLISFYEKMQSDKGSIPDRFSAQQFSDYHSELNMSSLELGDSALYFCASSSPGQQETQYFGPGTRLLVL.

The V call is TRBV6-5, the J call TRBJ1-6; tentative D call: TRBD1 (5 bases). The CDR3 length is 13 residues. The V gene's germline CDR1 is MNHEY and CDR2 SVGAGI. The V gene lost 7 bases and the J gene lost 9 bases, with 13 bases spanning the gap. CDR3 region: CASNDGGGSPLHF. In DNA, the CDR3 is TGTGCCAGCAACGACGGTGGGGGTTCACCCCTCCACTTT.

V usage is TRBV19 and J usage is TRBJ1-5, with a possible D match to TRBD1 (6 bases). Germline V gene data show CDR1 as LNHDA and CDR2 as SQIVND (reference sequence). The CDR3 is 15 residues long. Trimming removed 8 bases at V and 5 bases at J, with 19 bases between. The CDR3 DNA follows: TGTGCCAGTCAAAAAACTGGACAGCGAGATCAGCCCCAGCATTTT. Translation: CASQKTGQRDQPQHF.

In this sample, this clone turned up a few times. This CDR3 is CSVTLDRTDTIYF. CDR3 DNA sequence: TGCAGCGTTACTCTGGACAGGACGGACACCATATATTTT. The chain employs TRBV29-1 and TRBJ1-3; the match to TRBD1 covers 7 bases. This CDR3 comprises 13 residues. The J segment lost 8 bases and the V segment lost 5 bases, leaving 9 bases of the junction unmatched. Germline assignment: CDR1 SQVTM and CDR2 ANQGSEA. The full variable domain, in which reference TRBV29-1 and TRBJ1-3 provide the parts outside the CDR3, is SAVISQKPSRDICQRGTSLTIQCQVDSQVTMMFWYRQQPGQSLTLIATANQGSEATYESGFVIDKFPISRPNLTFSTLTVSNMSPEDSSIYLCSVTLDRTDTIYFGEGSWLTVV.

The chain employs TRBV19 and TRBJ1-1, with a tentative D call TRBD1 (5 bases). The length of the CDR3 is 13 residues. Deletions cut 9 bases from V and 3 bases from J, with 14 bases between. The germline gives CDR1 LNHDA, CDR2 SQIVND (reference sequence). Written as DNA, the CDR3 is TGTGCCAGCGGACACCAGAAAGACACTGAAGCTTTCTTT. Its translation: CASGHQKDTEAFF.

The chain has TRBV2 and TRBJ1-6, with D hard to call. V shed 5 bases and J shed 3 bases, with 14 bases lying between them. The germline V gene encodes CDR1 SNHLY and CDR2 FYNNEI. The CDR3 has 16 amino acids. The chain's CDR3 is CASSQSGADYNSPLHF. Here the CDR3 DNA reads TGTGCCAGCAGTCAGTCGGGAGCGGACTATAATTCACCCCTCCACTTT.

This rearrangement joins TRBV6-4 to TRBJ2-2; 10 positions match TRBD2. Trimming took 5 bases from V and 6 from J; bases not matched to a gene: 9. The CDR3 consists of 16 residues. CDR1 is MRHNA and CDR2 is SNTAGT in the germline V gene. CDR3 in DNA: TGTGCCAGCAGTATTAGCGGGGGGTCCGCGTCCGGGGAGCTGTTTTTT. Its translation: CASSISGGSASGELFF.

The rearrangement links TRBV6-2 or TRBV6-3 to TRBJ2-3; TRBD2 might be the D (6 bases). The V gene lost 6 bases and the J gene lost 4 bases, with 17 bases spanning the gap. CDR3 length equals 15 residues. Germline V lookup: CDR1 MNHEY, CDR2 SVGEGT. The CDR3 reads CASSPFGGIADTQYF. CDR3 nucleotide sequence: TGTGCCAGCAGCCCCTTTGGAGGGATCGCAGATACGCAGTATTTT.

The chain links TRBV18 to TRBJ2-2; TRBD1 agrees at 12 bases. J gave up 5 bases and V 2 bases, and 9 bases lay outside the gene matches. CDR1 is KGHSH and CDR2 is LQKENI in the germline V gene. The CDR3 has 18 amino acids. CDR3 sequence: CASSPGGTGGPGTGELFF. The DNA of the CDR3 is TGTGCCAGCTCACCAGGAGGGACAGGGGGCCCAGGAACCGGGGAGCTGTTTTTT.

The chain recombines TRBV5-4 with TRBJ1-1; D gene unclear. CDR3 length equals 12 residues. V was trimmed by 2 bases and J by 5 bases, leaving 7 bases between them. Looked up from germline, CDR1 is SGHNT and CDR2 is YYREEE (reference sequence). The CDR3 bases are TGTGCCAGCAGCTTTCGGGAAACTGAAGCTTTCTTT. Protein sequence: CASSFRETEAFF. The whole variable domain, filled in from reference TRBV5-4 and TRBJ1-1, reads ETGVTQSPTHLIKTRGQQVTLRCSSQSGHNTVSWYQQALGQGPQFIFQYYREEENGRGNFPPRFSGLQFPNYSSELNVNALELDDSALYLCASSFRETEAFFGQGTRLTVV.

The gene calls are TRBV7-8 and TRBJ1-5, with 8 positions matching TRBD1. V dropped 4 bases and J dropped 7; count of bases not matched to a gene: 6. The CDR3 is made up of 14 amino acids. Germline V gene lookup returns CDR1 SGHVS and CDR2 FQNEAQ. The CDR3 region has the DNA TGTGCCAGCAGCTCGAGGACAGGGTTGCAGCCCCAGCATTTT. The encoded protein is CASSSRTGLQPQHF.

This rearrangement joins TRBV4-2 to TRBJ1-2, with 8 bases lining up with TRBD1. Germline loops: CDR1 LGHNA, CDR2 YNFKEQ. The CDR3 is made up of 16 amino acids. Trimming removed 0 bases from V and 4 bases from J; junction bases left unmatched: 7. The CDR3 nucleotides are TGTGCCAGCAGCCAAGACCCCACAGGGGGGGGCTATGGCTACACCTTC. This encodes CASSQDPTGGGYGYTF.

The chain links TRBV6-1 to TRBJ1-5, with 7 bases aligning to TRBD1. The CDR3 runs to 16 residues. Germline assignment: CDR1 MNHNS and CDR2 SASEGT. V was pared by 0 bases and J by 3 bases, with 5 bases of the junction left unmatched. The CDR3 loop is CASSEAPGGANQPQHF. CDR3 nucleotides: TGTGCCAGCAGTGAAGCTCCAGGGGGGGCCAATCAGCCCCAGCATTTT.

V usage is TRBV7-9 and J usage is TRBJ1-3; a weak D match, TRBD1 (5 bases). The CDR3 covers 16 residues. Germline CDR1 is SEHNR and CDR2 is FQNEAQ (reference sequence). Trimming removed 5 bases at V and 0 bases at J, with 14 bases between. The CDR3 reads CASSIKGRVSGNTIYF. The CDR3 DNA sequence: TGTGCCAGCAGCATCAAGGGACGTGTCTCTGGAAACACCATATATTTT.

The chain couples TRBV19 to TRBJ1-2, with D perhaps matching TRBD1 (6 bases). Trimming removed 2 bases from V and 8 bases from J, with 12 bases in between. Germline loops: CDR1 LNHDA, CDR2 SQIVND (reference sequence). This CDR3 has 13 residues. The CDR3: CASSITGASGYTF. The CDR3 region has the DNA TGTGCCAGTAGTATAACGGGGGCGAGCGGCTACACCTTC.

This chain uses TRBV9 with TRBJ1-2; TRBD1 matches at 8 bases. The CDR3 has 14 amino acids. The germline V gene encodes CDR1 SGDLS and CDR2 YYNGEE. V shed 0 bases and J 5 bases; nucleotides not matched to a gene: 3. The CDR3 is CASSVAQGAYGYTF. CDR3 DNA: TGTGCCAGCAGCGTAGCCCAGGGGGCATATGGCTACACCTTC.

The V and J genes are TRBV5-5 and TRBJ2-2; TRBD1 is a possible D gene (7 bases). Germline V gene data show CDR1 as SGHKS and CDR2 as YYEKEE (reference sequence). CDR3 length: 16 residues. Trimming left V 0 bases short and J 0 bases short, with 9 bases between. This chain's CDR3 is CASSLVRGANTGELFF. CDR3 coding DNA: TGTGCCAGCAGCTTGGTCAGGGGGGCGAACACCGGGGAGCTGTTTTTT.

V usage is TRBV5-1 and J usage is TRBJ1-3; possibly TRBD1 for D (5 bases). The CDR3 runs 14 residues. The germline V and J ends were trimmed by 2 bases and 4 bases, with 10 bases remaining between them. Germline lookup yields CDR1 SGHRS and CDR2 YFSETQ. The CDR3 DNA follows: TGCGCCAGCAGCTTTAAAGGGGAGGGAAACACCATATATTTT. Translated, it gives CASSFKGEGNTIYF.

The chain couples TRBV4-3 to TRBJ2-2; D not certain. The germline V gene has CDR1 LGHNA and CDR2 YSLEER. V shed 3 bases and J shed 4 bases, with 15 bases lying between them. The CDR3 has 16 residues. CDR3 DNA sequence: TGCGCCAGCAGCCAGGGATCGCACCGTTTCACCGGGGAGCTGTTTTTT. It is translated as CASSQGSHRFTGELFF.

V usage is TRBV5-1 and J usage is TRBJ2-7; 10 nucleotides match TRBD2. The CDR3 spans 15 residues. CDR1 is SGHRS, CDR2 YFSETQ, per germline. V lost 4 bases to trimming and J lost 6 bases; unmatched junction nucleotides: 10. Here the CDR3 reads CASSTTSGALGEQYF. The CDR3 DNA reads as TGCGCCAGCAGCACCACTAGCGGGGCCCTCGGCGAGCAGTACTTC.